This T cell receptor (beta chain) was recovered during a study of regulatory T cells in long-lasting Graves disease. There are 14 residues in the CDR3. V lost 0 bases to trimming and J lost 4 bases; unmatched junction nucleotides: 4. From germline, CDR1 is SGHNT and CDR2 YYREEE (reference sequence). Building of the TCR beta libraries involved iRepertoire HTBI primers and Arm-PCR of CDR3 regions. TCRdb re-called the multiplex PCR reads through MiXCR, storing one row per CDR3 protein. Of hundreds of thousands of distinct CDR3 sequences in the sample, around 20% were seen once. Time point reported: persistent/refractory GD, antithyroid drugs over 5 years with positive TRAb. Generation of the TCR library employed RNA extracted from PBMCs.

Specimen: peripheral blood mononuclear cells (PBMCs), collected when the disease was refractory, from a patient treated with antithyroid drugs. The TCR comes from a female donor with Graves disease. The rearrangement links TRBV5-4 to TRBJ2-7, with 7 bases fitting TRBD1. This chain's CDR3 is CASSLATGKYEQYF. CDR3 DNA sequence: TGTGCCAGCAGCTTGGCGACAGGGAAATACGAGCAGTACTTC. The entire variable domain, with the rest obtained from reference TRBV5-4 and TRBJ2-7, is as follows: ETGVTQSPTHLIKTRGQQVTLRCSSQSGHNTVSWYQQALGQGPQFIFQYYREEENGRGNFPPRFSGLQFPNYSSELNVNALELDDSALYLCASSLATGKYEQYFGPGTRLTVT.